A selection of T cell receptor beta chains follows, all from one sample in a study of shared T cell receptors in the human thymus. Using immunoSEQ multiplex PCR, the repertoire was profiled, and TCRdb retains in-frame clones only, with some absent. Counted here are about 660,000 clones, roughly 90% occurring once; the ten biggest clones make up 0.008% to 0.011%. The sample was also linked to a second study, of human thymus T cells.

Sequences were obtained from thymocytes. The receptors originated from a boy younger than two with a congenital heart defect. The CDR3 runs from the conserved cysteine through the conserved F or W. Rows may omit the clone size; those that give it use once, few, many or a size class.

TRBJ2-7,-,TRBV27,CASRPHTGQTSGGNSYEQYF
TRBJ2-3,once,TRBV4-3,CASSRRGGAGSTDTQYF
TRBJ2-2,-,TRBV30,CASSGTGNTGELFF
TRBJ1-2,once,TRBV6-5,CASSYGQGSGNYGYTF
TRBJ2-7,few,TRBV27,CASRPLGADYEQYF
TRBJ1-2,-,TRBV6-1,CASSESGGDYGYTF
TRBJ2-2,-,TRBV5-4,CASSLASRNSGELFF
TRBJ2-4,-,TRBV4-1,CASSQGREGSKNIQYF
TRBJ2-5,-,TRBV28,CASSLCIRNYQETQYF
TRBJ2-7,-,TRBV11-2,CASTPGIAYEQYF
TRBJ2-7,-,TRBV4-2,CASSQGQPPRPYEQYF
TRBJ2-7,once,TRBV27,CASGRGSYEQYF
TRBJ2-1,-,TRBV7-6,CASSSPQGGSYNEQFF
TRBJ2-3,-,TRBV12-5,CASGLRDRALFTDTQYF
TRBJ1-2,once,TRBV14,CASSQGLPRNYGYTF
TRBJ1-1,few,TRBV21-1,CATRRNTEAFF
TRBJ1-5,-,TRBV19,CASSMLRGNQPQHF
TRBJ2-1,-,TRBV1,CTSSQETEPGGSYEQFF
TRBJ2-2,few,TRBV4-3,CASTSGRVNTGELFF
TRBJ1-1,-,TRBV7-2,CASSLGRRGGNTEAFF
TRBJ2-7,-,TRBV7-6,CASSSPGLADYEQYF
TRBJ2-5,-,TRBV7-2,CASMRGNWETQYF
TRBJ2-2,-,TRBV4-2,CASSQGLLAGRAGTGELFF
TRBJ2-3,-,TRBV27,CASSWTSGYPDTQYF
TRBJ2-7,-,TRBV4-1,CASSQAESGRAFYEQYF
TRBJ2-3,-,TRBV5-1,CASSIRVGTDTQYF
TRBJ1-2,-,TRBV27,CASSPGTGRNYGYTF
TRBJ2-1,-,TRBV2,CASSEACGGRSGSSYNEQFF
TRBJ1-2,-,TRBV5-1,CASSSGGGYTF
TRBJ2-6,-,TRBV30,CAWSPLLRMTESGGANVLTF
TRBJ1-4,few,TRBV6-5,CASSYAGDDEKLFF
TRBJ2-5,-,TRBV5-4,CAYRRDNQETQYF
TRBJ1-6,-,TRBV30,CAWRKQGARASPLHF
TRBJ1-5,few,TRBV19,CASSIQGQGGNQPQHF
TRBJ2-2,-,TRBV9,CASSRPLSVLRTGELFF
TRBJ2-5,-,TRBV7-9,CASSSGTGWKETQYF
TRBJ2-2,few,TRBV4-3,CASSQEPSGSRNTGELFF
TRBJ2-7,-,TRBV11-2,CASSSTRRAYEQYF
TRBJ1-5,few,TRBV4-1,CASSRAGLNQPQHF
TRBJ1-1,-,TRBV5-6,CASSSLSPGVTEAFF
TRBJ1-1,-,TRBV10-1,CASVGNGDRKMNTEAFF
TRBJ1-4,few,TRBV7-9,CASSRRGDEKLFF
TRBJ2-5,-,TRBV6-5,CASSYSSQETQYF
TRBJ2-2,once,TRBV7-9,CASSLDTSTGELFF
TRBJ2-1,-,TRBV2,CASMLGTSMSYNEQFF
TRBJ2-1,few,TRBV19,CASSNQGGHNEQFF
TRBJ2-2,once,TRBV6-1,CASSESLAGPGTGELFF
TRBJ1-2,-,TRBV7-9,CASSFGQLGTF